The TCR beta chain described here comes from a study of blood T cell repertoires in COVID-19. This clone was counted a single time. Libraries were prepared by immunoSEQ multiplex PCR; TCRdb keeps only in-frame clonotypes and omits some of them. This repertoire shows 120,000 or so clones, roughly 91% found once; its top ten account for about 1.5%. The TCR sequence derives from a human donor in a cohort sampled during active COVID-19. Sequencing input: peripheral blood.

The DNA for the CDR3 is TGTGCCAGCTGCCGAGGGCTCGCCTCCTACAATGAGCAGTTCTTC. Encoded protein: CASCRGLASYNEQFF. The chain carries TRBV3-1 (or the pseudogene TRBV3-2) and TRBJ2-1; possibly TRBD2 for D (5 bases). The CDR3 runs to 15 residues. Germline V gives CDR1 LGHDT, CDR2 YNNKEL (reference sequence). With 8 bases removed from V and 0 bases from J, the gap between germline ends came to 14 bases.